The clone carrying this T cell receptor (beta chain) was detected many times. No antigen is known for it. The data were obtained in a study of molecular identifiers for immune sequencing clone quantification. For the study at large: Four of five splits of RNA from 20,000 or 100,000 naive CD8 cells were sequenced in replicates. The study, taken as a whole, reports: Among 800,000 to 1,000,000 naive cells, as was reported, spiked Jurkat TCR RNA from one cell was detectable. It was shown that clones above 20 RNA copies held over 99% of effector molecules, but under 1% in naive cells.

One entry per CDR3 protein, called by TCRdb with MiXCR from the PCR reads. The sample includes about 35,000 distinct CDR3 sequences, about a fifth of them seen just once. When naive CD8 T cells were sorted, they were gated as CD8+CD4-CCR7+CD45RA+. The CDR3 loop spans 13 amino acids. The germline V gene encodes CDR1 SEHNR and CDR2 FQNEAQ (reference sequence). The V and J ends lost 3 bases and 3 bases respectively, with 8 bases between them. The specimen sequenced was naive CD8+ T cells from blood, with Jurkat cell RNA spiked in. The subset: FACS-sorted CD8+CD4-CCR7+CD45RA+ naive T cells. This rearrangement joins TRBV7-9 to TRBJ2-5; the D is unclear. This clonotype originated in a human donor in good health. Some libraries in this study had Jurkat cell RNA spiked in. Here the CDR3 reads CASSLEEEETQYF. The CDR3 DNA reads TGTGCCAGCAGCTTGGAAGAAGAAGAGACCCAGTACTTC.